Listed below are T cell receptor beta chains from one sample, sequenced in a study of identical twins. MiXCR, applied by TCRdb to the 5' RACE reads, yields one record per CDR3 protein. The sample includes around 490,000 distinct CDR3 sequences, roughly an eighth of them seen just once. This sample also appeared in a second study, on yellow fever vaccine responses in identical twins.

The material sequenced was CD4+ T cells sorted from blood. Receptors were obtained from a woman aged 18-30 years in good health. The CDR3 runs from the conserved cysteine through the conserved F or W. D genes are given only for firm matches. Size values are once, few and many counts, or a class for expanded clones, and some rows have none.

TRBD1,.,TRBJ2-5,TRBV24-1,CATSDNGQGQETQYF,TGTGCCACCAGTGATAACGGACAGGGACAAGAGACCCAGTACTTC
.,many,TRBJ2-3,TRBV12-3/TRBV12-4,CASTQVGRTDTQYF,TGTGCCAGTACCCAGGTGGGGAGGACAGATACGCAGTATTTT
.,few,TRBJ2-5,TRBV29-1,CSVDDFAPYQETQYF,TGCAGCGTTGATGATTTCGCCCCGTACCAAGAGACCCAGTACTTC
TRBD2,.,TRBJ2-5,TRBV7-2,CASSSSGRGQETQYF,TGTGCCAGCAGCTCTAGCGGGAGAGGCCAAGAGACCCAGTACTTC
.,few,TRBJ2-1,TRBV5-6,CASSLDAGSVHNEQFF,TGTGCCAGCAGCTTGGACGCGGGGTCGGTACACAATGAGCAGTTCTTC
TRBD1,few,TRBJ2-1,TRBV7-9,CASSPRTGGTYNEQFF,TGTGCCAGCAGCCCCCGAACAGGGGGAACCTACAATGAGCAGTTCTTC
TRBD1,few,TRBJ2-7,TRBV7-8,CASSLGDRNYEQYF,TGTGCCAGCAGCTTAGGGGACAGAAACTACGAGCAGTACTTC
.,.,TRBJ2-1,TRBV6-2/TRBV6-3,CASSPGQKQFF,TGTGCCAGCAGTCCGGGGCAGAAGCAGTTCTTC
.,.,TRBJ2-2,TRBV3-1,CASSQRLGITGELFF,TGTGCCAGCAGCCAAAGATTGGGGATCACCGGGGAGCTGTTTTTT
.,.,TRBJ1-2,TRBV12-3/TRBV12-4,CASSFTSYGYTF,TGTGCCAGCAGTTTCACCAGTTATGGCTACACCTTC
TRBD1,few,TRBJ2-2,TRBV28,CASSQQGAGNTGELFF,TGTGCCAGCAGTCAACAGGGGGCTGGGAACACCGGGGAGCTGTTTTTT
.,many,TRBJ2-3,TRBV24-1,CATSDWAITDTQYF,TGTGCCACCAGTGATTGGGCGATAACAGATACGCAGTATTTT
.,many,TRBJ2-7,TRBV12-3/TRBV12-4,CASSSRTGGYEQYF,TGTGCCAGCAGTTCTAGGACCGGCGGATACGAGCAGTACTTC
.,few,TRBJ2-1,TRBV7-9,CASSPDALGQFF,TGTGCCAGCAGCCCCGATGCCCTGGGGCAGTTCTTC
TRBD1,.,TRBJ1-1,TRBV29-1,CSAAGGLNTEAFF,TGCAGCGCCGCAGGGGGACTGAACACTGAAGCTTTCTTT
.,few,TRBJ1-6,TRBV18,CASSLDWEGNSPLHF,TGTGCCAGCTCACTGGACTGGGAGGGAAATTCACCCCTCCACTTT
TRBD1,few,TRBJ2-2,TRBV12-3/TRBV12-4,CASSFSGGSNTGELFF,TGTGCCAGCAGTTTTTCAGGGGGTTCGAACACCGGGGAGCTGTTTTTT
.,.,TRBJ2-5,TRBV5-1,CASSFMTSQETQYF,TGCGCCAGCAGCTTCATGACATCCCAAGAGACCCAGTACTTC
TRBD1,.,TRBJ2-3,TRBV7-9,CASSPGTGESDTQYF,TGTGCCAGCAGCCCCGGGACAGGGGAGTCAGATACGCAGTATTTT
TRBD1,.,TRBJ2-4,TRBV19,CASSKDRRQYF,TGTGCCAGTAGTAAGGACAGGAGGCAGTACTTC
.,.,TRBJ1-4,TRBV6-9,CASSYKRKGAGAGEKLFF,TGTGCCAGCAGTTACAAAAGGAAGGGTGCAGGGGCAGGTGAAAAACTGTTTTTT
.,.,TRBJ1-4,TRBV7-9,CASSSQRTNEKLFF,TGTGCCAGCAGCTCTCAACGGACTAATGAAAAACTGTTTTTT
.,few,TRBJ1-4,TRBV7-9,CASSKGKGRLFF,TGTGCCAGCAGCAAAGGGAAGGGGAGGCTGTTTTTT
.,many,TRBJ2-1,TRBV12-3/TRBV12-4,CASSSPTGWNEQFF,TGTGCCAGCAGTTCCCCCACGGGGTGGAATGAGCAGTTCTTC
.,.,TRBJ2-4,TRBV30,CAWTREAKNIQYF,TGTGCCTGGACCCGTGAAGCCAAAAACATTCAGTACTTC
.,few,TRBJ2-7,TRBV7-2,CASSLGQDVYEQYF,TGTGCCAGCAGCTTAGGACAGGACGTCTACGAGCAGTACTTC
TRBD1,.,TRBJ2-5,TRBV5-1,CASSLGGTASQETQYF,TGCGCCAGCAGCTTGGGGGGGACAGCAAGTCAAGAGACCCAGTACTTC
TRBD2,few,TRBJ2-2,TRBV5-6,CASSSGLARHTGELFF,TGTGCCAGCAGCTCGGGACTAGCGAGGCACACCGGGGAGCTGTTTTTT
TRBD2,many,TRBJ2-2,TRBV6-5,CASTVLAGEGTGELFF,TGTGCCAGCACGGTACTAGCGGGAGAGGGTACCGGGGAGCTGTTTTTT
.,once,TRBJ1-6,TRBV19,CASSMRPGDSPLHF,TGTGCCAGTAGTATGCGTCCTGGGGATTCACCCCTCCACTTT
.,many,TRBJ1-1,TRBV5-1,CASSFLTPTGTEAFF,TGCGCCAGCAGCTTCTTAACCCCGACGGGCACTGAAGCTTTCTTT
.,many,TRBJ2-3,TRBV12-3/TRBV12-4,CASNTDYTDTQYF,TGTGCCAGCAACACGGACTACACAGATACGCAGTATTTT
TRBD1,.,TRBJ1-3,TRBV10-3,CAITTGTGRSGNTIYF,TGTGCCATCACCACCGGGACAGGGAGGTCTGGAAACACCATATATTTT
.,.,TRBJ2-1,TRBV7-2,CASSLLIGGSRSQFF,TGTGCCAGCAGCTTATTAATTGGGGGTTCCCGAAGTCAGTTCTTC
TRBD2,.,TRBJ2-7,TRBV20-1,CSAGSGSNNEQYF,TGCAGTGCTGGTAGCGGGAGCAACAACGAGCAGTACTTC
.,.,TRBJ1-1,TRBV5-1,CASSLAGAGGTEAFF,TGCGCCAGCAGCTTGGCGGGGGCGGGCGGCACTGAAGCTTTCTTT
.,few,TRBJ2-3,TRBV7-2,CASSHTGRGPTDTQYF,TGTGCCAGCAGCCACACAGGGAGGGGCCCCACAGATACGCAGTATTTT
.,.,TRBJ1-3,TRBV20-1,CSASRGSSGNTIYF,TGCAGTGCTAGTCGGGGGAGCTCTGGAAACACCATATATTTT